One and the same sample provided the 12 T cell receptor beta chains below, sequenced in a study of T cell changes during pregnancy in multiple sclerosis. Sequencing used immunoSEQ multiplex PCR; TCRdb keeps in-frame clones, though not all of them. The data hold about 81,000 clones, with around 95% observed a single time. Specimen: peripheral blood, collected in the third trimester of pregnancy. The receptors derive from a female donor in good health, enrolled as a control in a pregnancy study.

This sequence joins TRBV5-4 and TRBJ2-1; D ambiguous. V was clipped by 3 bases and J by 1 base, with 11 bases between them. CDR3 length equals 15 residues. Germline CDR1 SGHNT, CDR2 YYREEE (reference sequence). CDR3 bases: TGTGCCAGCAGCTCCCCGGTCGCATCCTACAATGAGCAGTTCTTC. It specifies CASSSPVASYNEQFF.

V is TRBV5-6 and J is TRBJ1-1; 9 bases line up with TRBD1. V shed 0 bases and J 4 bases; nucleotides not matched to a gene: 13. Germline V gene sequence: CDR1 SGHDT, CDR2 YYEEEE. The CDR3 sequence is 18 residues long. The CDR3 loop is CASSLGSLRQGVRTEAFF. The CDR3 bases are TGTGCCAGCAGCTTGGGCTCTTTGAGACAGGGGGTTCGCACTGAAGCTTTCTTT.

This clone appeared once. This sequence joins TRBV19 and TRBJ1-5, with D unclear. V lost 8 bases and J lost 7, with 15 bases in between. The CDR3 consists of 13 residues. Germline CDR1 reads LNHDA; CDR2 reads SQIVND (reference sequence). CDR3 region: CASGGLGKQPQHF. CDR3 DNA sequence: TGTGCCAGTGGCGGACTAGGGAAGCAGCCCCAGCATTTT.

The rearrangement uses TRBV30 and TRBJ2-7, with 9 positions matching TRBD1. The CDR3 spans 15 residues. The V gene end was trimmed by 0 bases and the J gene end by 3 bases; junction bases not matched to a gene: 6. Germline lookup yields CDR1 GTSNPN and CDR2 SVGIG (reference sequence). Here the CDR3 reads CAWSVGQGPLYEQYF. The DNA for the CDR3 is TGTGCCTGGAGTGTTGGACAGGGGCCTCTCTACGAGCAGTACTTC.

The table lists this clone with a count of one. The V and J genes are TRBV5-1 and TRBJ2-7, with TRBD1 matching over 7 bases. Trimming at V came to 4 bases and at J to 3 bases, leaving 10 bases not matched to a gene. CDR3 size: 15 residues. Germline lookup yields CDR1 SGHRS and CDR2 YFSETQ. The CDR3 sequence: CASSGPGTEIYEQYF. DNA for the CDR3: TGCGCCAGCAGCGGTCCCGGGACAGAAATCTACGAGCAGTACTTC. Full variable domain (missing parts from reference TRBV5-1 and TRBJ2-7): KAGVTQTPRYLIKTRGQQVTLSCSPISGHRSVSWYQQTPGQGLQFLFEYFSETQRNKGNFPGRFSGRQFSNSRSEMNVSTLELGDSALYLCASSGPGTEIYEQYFGPGTRLTVT.

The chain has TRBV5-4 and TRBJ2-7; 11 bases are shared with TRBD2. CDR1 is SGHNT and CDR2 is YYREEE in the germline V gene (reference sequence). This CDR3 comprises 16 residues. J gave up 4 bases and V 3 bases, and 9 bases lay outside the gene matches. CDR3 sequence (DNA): TGTGCCAGCAGCTCCACTAGCGGGAGAAGCCGGTACGAGCAGTACTTC. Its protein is CASSSTSGRSRYEQYF. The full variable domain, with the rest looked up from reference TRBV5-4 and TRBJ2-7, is ETGVTQSPTHLIKTRGQQVTLRCSSQSGHNTVSWYQQALGQGPQFIFQYYREEENGRGNFPPRFSGLQFPNYSSELNVNALELDDSALYLCASSSTSGRSRYEQYFGPGTRLTVT.

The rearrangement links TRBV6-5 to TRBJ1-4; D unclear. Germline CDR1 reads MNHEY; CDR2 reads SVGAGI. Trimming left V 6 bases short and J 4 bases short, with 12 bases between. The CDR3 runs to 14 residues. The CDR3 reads CASRFAGGNEKLFF. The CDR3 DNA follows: TGTGCCAGCAGGTTTGCGGGTGGTAATGAAAAACTGTTTTTT.

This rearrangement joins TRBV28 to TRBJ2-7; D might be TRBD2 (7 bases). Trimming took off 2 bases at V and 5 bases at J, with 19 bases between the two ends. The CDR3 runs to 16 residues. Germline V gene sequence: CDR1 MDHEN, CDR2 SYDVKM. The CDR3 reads CASSLTNGGRDDEQYF. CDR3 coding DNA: TGTGCCAGCAGTTTAACTAACGGGGGGCGCGACGACGAGCAGTACTTC.

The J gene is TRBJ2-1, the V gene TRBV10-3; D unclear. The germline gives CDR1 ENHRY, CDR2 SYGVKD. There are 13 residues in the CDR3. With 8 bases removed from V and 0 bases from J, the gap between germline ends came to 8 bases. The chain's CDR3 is CAIGQSSYNEQFF. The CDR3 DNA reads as TGTGCCATCGGGCAAAGCTCCTACAATGAGCAGTTCTTC.

The chain's CDR3 is CASSVTGNLNTGELFF. CDR3 DNA sequence: TGTGCCAGCAGCGTAACAGGGAACTTGAACACCGGGGAGCTGTTTTTT. This sequence joins TRBV11-2 and TRBJ2-2, with D tentatively TRBD1 (6 bases). The CDR3 is 16 amino acids. V lost 5 bases and J 1 base, leaving 14 bases between the germline ends. In germline, CDR1 is SGHAT, CDR2 FQNNGV.

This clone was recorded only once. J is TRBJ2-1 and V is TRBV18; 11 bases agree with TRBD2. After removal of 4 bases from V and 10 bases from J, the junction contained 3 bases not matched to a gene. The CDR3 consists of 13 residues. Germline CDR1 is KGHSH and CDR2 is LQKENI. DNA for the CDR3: TGTGCCAGCTCACTACTAGCGGGAGAGGAGCAGTTCTTC. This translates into CASSLLAGEEQFF.

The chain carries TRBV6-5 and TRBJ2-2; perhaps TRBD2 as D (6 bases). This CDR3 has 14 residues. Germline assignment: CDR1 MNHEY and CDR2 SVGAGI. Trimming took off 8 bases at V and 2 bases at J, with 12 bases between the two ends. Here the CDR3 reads CASLGGTNTGELFF. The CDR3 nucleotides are TGTGCCAGCCTTGGCGGGACCAACACCGGGGAGCTGTTTTTT.